This entry concerns a single T cell receptor beta chain. The PCR employed 60 Vbeta primers together with 13 Jbeta primers. TCRdb's table, derived via immunoSEQ multiplex PCR, lists solely in-frame clones and lacks some. Among 150,000 to 200,000 clones listed, 82% were seen once. This specimen comes from a study of cytomegalovirus exposure and HLA in healthy donors. Study information: Clustering assigned roughly 81% of the roughly 400 genotyped donors to the Caucasian-associated ancestry cluster.

The ends lost 4 bases at V and 4 bases at J; junction bases unmatched: 10. This CDR3 contains 15 residues. CDR1 SGHRS and CDR2 YFSETQ come from the germline V gene. The sample comprised PBMCs. The V call is TRBV5-1, the J call TRBJ1-2; TRBD1 matches at 7 bases. The sequence was obtained from a woman aged 45 to 65 in good health and CMV-seropositive. The CDR3 bases are TGCGCCAGCAGCCTGGGTAGGGGGCGAGCCTATGGCTACACCTTC. It encodes CASSLGRGRAYGYTF.